The source of this T cell receptor (beta chain) is a study of cytomegalovirus exposure and HLA in healthy donors. Study background: The study's early data release held about 80 million unique TCRs from HLA-typed donors.

Study outcomes and limitations: Presence/absence analysis assumed near-uniform sequencing depth across donors. Later on, an analysis tied about 17,000 TCR beta sequences to HLA alleles at 0.05 false discovery rate. Most TCR sequences showed up rarely, but some public TCRs showed up in many donors.

With respect to this clone: No antigen is known for it.

This CDR3 is 14 amino acids long. J lost 6 bases, V lost 2 bases, and 7 bases had no gene match. CDR1 and CDR2 (germline): SGHNT, YENEEA. The PCR made use of 60 Vbeta and 13 Jbeta primers. The assay was immunoSEQ multiplex PCR, and TCRdb's table has in-frame clones only and misses some. Here the sample spans around 140,000 clones, around 80% being singletons. This TCR was sampled from a man aged 45-65 years in good health and CMV-seronegative. The sequencing sample was made of PBMCs. The chain employs TRBV11-3 and TRBJ2-7; the match to TRBD1 covers 7 bases. Written as DNA, the CDR3 is TGTGCCAGCAGCTTAAGGGACAGAAGTGGCGAGCAGTACTTC. It specifies CASSLRDRSGEQYF.